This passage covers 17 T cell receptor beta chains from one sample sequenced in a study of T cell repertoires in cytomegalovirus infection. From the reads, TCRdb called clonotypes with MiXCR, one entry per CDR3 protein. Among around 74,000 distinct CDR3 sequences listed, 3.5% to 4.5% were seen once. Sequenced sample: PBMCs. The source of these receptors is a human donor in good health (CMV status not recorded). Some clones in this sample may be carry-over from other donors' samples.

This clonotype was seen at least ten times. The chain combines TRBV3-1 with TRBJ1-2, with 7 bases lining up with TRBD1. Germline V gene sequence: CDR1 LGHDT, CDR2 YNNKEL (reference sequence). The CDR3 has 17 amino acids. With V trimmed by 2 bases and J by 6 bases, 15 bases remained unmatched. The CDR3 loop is CASSQNVPTGISDGYTF. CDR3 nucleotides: TGTGCCAGCAGCCAAAATGTTCCGACAGGGATTTCCGATGGCTACACCTTC.

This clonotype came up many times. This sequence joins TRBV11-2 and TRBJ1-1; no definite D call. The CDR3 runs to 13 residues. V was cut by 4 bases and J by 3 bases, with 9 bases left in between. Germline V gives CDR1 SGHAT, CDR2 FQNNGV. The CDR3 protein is CASSSQSYTEAFF. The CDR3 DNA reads TGTGCCAGCAGCTCTCAATCGTACACTGAAGCTTTCTTT.

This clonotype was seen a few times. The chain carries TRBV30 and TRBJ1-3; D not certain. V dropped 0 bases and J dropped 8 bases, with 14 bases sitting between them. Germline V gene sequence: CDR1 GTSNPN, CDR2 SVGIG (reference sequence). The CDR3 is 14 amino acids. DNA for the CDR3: TGTGCCTGGAGTGTACGTCACGGCGGGGACACCATATATTTT. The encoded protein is CAWSVRHGGDTIYF.

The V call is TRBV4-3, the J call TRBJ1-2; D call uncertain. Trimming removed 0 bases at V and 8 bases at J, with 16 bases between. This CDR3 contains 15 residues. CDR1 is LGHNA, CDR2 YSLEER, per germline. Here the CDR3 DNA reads TGCGCCAGCAGCCAAGATGGAAGTACAGCTAAGGGCTACACCTTC. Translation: CASSQDGSTAKGYTF.

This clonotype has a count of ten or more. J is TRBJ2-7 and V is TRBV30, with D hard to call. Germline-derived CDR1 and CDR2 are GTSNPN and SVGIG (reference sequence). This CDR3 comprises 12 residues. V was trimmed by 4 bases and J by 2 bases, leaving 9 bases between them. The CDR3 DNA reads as TGTGCCTGGACTAACGGGCCCTACGAGCAGTACTTC. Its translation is CAWTNGPYEQYF.

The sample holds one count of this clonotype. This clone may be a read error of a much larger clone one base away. CDR3 bases: TGTGCCAGCAGCCACGGAGTGGCAGGGCAAGGTCAGCCCCAGCATTTT. It translates to CASSHGVAGQGQPQHF. The V call is TRBV3-1, the J call TRBJ1-5; D is perhaps TRBD1 (5 bases). Trimming removed 3 bases at V and 6 bases at J, with 18 bases between. The CDR3 is made up of 16 amino acids. Germline V lookup: CDR1 LGHDT, CDR2 YNNKEL (reference sequence).

CDR3 nucleotides: TGTGCCAGCAGTTTGAGGGTAGGAGCTAACTATGGCTACACCTTC. It encodes CASSLRVGANYGYTF. The V call is TRBV27, the J call TRBJ1-2; the D is unclear. The CDR3 consists of 15 residues. V shed 3 bases and J shed 0 bases, with 11 bases lying between them. Germline V gene sequence: CDR1 MNHEY, CDR2 SMNVEV (reference sequence).

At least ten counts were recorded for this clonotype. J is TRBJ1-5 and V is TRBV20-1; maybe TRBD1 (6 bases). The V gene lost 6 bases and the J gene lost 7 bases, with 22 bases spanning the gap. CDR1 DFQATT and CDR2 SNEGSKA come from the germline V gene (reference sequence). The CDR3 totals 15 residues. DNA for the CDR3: TGCAGTGCCAAGCAAACCGACAGGCTCGGGCAGCCCCAGCATTTT. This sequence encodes CSAKQTDRLGQPQHF.

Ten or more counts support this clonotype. CDR3 sequence (DNA): TGTGCCAGCAGTGACAAGCGGCCCAAGACAGCCTCCTATAATTCACCCCTCCACTTT. Translation gives CASSDKRPKTASYNSPLHF. V gene TRBV6-4 combines with J gene TRBJ1-6, with TRBD1 as a possible D gene (5 bases). This CDR3 has 19 amino acids. The V gene lost 2 bases and the J gene lost 0 bases, with 17 bases spanning the gap. Germline values: CDR1 MRHNA, CDR2 SNTAGT.

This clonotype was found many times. CDR3 DNA sequence: TGTGCCAGCAGCCCGGACAGTTGGGAAGAGACCCAGTACTTC. Its protein product is CASSPDSWEETQYF. The chain employs TRBV7-2 and TRBJ2-5; TRBD1 is a possible D gene (6 bases). Germline CDR1 and CDR2: SGHTA and FQGNSA. CDR3 length: 14 amino acids. Trimming removed 5 bases from V and 3 bases from J, with 13 bases in between.

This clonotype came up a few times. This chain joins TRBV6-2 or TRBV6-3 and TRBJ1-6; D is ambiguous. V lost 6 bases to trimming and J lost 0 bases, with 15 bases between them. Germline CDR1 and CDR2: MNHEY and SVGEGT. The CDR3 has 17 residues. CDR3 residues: CASSDTFRSSYNSPLHF. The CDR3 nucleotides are TGTGCCAGCAGCGATACCTTTAGGAGCTCCTATAATTCACCCCTCCACTTT.

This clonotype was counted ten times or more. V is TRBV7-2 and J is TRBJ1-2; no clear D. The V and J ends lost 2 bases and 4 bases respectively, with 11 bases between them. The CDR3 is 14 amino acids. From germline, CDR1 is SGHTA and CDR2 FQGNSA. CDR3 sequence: CASSLLKGPYGYTF. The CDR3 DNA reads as TGTGCCAGCAGCTTACTCAAGGGTCCCTATGGCTACACCTTC.

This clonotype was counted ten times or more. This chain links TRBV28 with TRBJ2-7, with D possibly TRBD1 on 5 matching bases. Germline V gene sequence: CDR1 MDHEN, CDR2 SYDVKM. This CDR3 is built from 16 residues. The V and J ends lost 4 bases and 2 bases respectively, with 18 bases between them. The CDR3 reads CASSSEQDKYTYEQYF. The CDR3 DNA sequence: TGTGCCAGCAGTTCGGAACAGGACAAGTATACCTACGAGCAGTACTTC.

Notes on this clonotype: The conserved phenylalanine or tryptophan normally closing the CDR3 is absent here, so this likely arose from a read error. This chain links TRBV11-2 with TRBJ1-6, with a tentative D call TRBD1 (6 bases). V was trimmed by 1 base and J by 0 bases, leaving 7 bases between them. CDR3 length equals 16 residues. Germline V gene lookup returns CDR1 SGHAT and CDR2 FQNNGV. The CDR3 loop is CASSLVDSSYNSPLHG. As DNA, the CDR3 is TGTGCCAGCAGCTTAGTGGACAGCTCCTATAATTCACCCCTCCACGGT.

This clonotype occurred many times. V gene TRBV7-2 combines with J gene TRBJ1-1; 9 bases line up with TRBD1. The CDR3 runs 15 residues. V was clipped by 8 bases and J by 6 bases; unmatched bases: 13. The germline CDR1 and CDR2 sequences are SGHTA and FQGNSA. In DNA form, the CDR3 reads TGTGCCAGCCCCAGGGAAGGACAGGGGAATTCTGAAGCTTTCTTT. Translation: CASPREGQGNSEAFF.

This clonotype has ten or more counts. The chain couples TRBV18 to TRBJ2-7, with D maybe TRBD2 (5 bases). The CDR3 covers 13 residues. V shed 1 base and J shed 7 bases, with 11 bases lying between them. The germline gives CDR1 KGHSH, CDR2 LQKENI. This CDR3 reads CASSPLEGFEQYF. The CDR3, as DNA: TGTGCCAGCTCACCACTTGAGGGATTTGAGCAGTACTTC.

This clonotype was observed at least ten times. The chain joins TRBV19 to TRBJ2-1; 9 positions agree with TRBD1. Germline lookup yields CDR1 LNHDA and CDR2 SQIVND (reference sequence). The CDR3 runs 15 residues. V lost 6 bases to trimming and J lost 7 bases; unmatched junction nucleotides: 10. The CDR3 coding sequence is TGTGCCAGTAGAGGAATCCGGGACAGGGTGAATGAGCAGTTCTTC. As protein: CASRGIRDRVNEQFF.